This TCR beta chain was identified in a study of cytomegalovirus exposure and HLA in healthy donors. Findings of the study overall: Confirmation was obtained in vitro that a few CMV-associated chains are specific for CMV antigens. Later on, an analysis tied around 17,000 TCR beta sequences to HLA alleles at 0.05 false discovery rate. Productive rates of about 87% or about 30% were seen for most TCR beta V segments in an earlier analysis.

The J segment lost 2 bases and the V segment lost 3 bases, leaving 9 bases of the junction unmatched. This CDR3 region has 16 residues. CDR1 and CDR2 (germline): SGHTA, FQGNSA. The PCR had 60 Vbeta and 13 Jbeta primers. Profiled with immunoSEQ multiplex PCR; TCRdb holds only in-frame clones, not every one. Of fewer than 110,000 clones detected, roughly 80% appear once; the ten largest clones hold roughly 4%. This clone has more than one count but fewer than ten. Its antigen is unidentified. The sequenced material came from PBMCs. This clonotype was obtained from a man between 50 and 59 years old in good health and CMV-seropositive. This chain links TRBV7-2 with TRBJ2-7; 8 nucleotides line up with TRBD2. DNA for the CDR3: TGTGCCAGCAGCTTGGGCGGGCTAGCGGGTACCTACGAGCAGTACTTC. Protein: CASSLGGLAGTYEQYF.